One and the same sample provided the 23 T cell receptor beta chains below, sequenced in a study of T cell changes during pregnancy in multiple sclerosis. TCRdb's copy holds only in-frame clones and misses some; the assay was immunoSEQ multiplex PCR. The sample shows roughly 74,000 clones, approximately 90% of them seen only once. The source material was peripheral blood, sampled before pregnancy. The origin of the receptors is a female donor with multiple sclerosis, enrolled in a pregnancy study.

The chain uses TRBV5-1 and TRBJ2-1, with 10 bases aligning to TRBD2. Trimming at V came to 1 base and at J to 4 bases, leaving 5 bases not matched to a gene. Germline-derived CDR1 and CDR2 are SGHRS and YFSETQ. The CDR3 consists of 16 residues. CDR3: CASSLIPSGSYNEQFF. In nucleotides, the CDR3 is TGCGCCAGCAGCTTGATTCCTAGCGGGAGTTACAATGAGCAGTTCTTC.

The gene calls are TRBV5-1 and TRBJ2-7; D is undetermined. The CDR3 is 13 amino acids. Germline CDR1 SGHRS, CDR2 YFSETQ. The V end was cut by 5 bases, the J end by 2 bases, with 11 bases between. Here the CDR3 reads CASSEANPYEQYF. The CDR3 coding sequence is TGCGCCAGCAGTGAAGCGAACCCCTACGAGCAGTACTTC.

CDR3 sequence: CASSTRDRVGYTF. The CDR3, as DNA: TGTGCCAGCAGTACCCGGGACAGGGTTGGCTACACCTTC. V usage is TRBV2 and J usage is TRBJ1-2, with TRBD1 identical over 9 bases. V shed 5 bases and J 7 bases; nucleotides not matched to a gene: 5. In germline, CDR1 is SNHLY, CDR2 FYNNEI. This CDR3 comprises 13 residues. The whole variable domain, remainder taken from reference TRBV2 and TRBJ1-2, is EPEVTQTPSHQVTQMGQEVILRCVPISNHLYFYWYRQILGQKVEFLVSFYNNEISEKSEIFDDQFSVERPDGSNFTLKIRSTKLEDSAMYFCASSTRDRVGYTFGSGTRLTVV.

The gene calls are TRBV30 and TRBJ2-7, with D unresolved. V lost 5 bases and J 0 bases, leaving 5 bases between the germline ends. In germline, CDR1 is GTSNPN, CDR2 SVGIG (reference sequence). This CDR3 is 11 amino acids long. CDR3 region: CAWQVSYEQYF. As DNA, the CDR3 is TGTGCCTGGCAGGTCTCCTACGAGCAGTACTTC.

The chain joins TRBV11-2 to TRBJ2-7; 11 positions agree with TRBD2. V dropped 6 bases and J dropped 0; count of bases not matched to a gene: 4. The CDR3 consists of 15 residues. Germline CDR1 and CDR2: SGHAT and FQNNGV. The CDR3 DNA reads TGTGCCAGCAGTACTAGCGGGAGCCTCTCCTACGAGCAGTACTTC. It codes for CASSTSGSLSYEQYF.

The rearrangement links TRBV5-1 to TRBJ2-2, with 10 bases fitting TRBD1. V trimming: 3 bases; J trimming: 2 bases; junction bases outside the gene matches: 4. The CDR3 extends over 16 amino acids. CDR1 SGHRS and CDR2 YFSETQ come from the germline V gene. This chain's CDR3 is CASSWGDRGNTGELFF. DNA for the CDR3: TGCGCCAGCAGCTGGGGGGACAGGGGAAACACCGGGGAGCTGTTTTTT.

V usage is TRBV29-1 and J usage is TRBJ2-7; TRBD2 might be the D (6 bases). Trimming took 4 bases from V and 4 from J, leaving 17 bases between them. This CDR3 has 14 amino acids. Germline V gene sequence: CDR1 SQVTM, CDR2 ANQGSEA. CDR3 nucleotides: TGCAGCGTTGTTTGGGAGTGGAGGGAGTACGAGCAGTACTTC. Translation gives CSVVWEWREYEQYF.

The genes are TRBV5-1 and TRBJ2-3; 7 bases agree with TRBD2. V was clipped by 10 bases and J by 4 bases; unmatched bases: 15. The CDR3 length is 15 residues. Germline V gene data show CDR1 as SGHRS and CDR2 as YFSETQ. The CDR3 coding sequence is TGCGCCGTTCGAAAAAACGGGGAGGGCGCAGATACGCAGTATTTT. Its protein is CAVRKNGEGADTQYF.

This clone was counted a few times. Distinct nucleotide sequences in the sample also encode this CDR3. The rearrangement joins TRBV29-1 to TRBJ2-7; D is undetermined. Germline loops: CDR1 SQVTM, CDR2 ANQGSEA. The CDR3 consists of 12 residues. The V end lost 2 bases, the J end lost 3 bases, and 8 bases lay between the germline ends. CDR3 nucleotides: TGCAGCGTTGAATTGGCAGACTACGAGCAGTACTTC. Translated, it gives CSVELADYEQYF.

The V gene is TRBV27, the J gene TRBJ1-6, with a tentative D call TRBD1 (5 bases). Germline V lookup: CDR1 MNHEY, CDR2 SMNVEV (reference sequence). The V end was cut by 3 bases, the J end by 7 bases, with 13 bases between. The CDR3 length is 15 residues. For the CDR3, the DNA is TGTGCCAGCAGTTTCAGGACAAGAGGAAATTCACCCCTCCACTTT. The encoded protein is CASSFRTRGNSPLHF.

The chain has TRBV4-2 and TRBJ2-3, with 9 bases that match TRBD2. The V gene's germline CDR1 is LGHNA and CDR2 YNFKEQ. This CDR3 spans 16 amino acids. The trim removed 3 bases at V and 4 bases at J, leaving 8 bases unmatched. In DNA form, the CDR3 reads TGTGCCAGCAGCCAGCAAAGGGGCGGGGGGGCAGATACGCAGTATTTT. Protein product: CASSQQRGGGADTQYF.

CDR3: CASSQDPSGSTDTQYF. The CDR3 DNA follows: TGCGCCAGCAGCCAAGACCCCTCCGGGAGCACAGATACGCAGTATTTT. J is TRBJ2-3 and V is TRBV4-1; no firm D call. V was clipped by 0 bases and J by 0 bases, with 10 bases between them. This CDR3 has 16 residues. CDR1 is MGHRA and CDR2 is YSYEKL in the germline V gene.

The sample holds a few counts of this clone. This chain joins TRBV19 and TRBJ1-1; the D is unclear. V was pared by 3 bases and J by 11 bases, with 16 bases between. Germline-derived CDR1 and CDR2 are LNHDA and SQIVND (reference sequence). The CDR3 length is 13 residues. The CDR3 DNA follows: TGTGCCAGTAGTATCAACCGGGGTGGGTCCGCTTTCTTT. This sequence encodes CASSINRGGSAFF.

CDR3 DNA: TGTGCCTGTACCCTCAGTTACGAGCAGTACTTC. Translation gives CACTLSYEQYF. This chain uses TRBV30 with TRBJ2-7, with D uncertain. Between the trimmed V and J ends, which lost 6 bases and 4 bases, there was a span of 10 bases. The CDR3 totals 11 residues. Germline lookup yields CDR1 GTSNPN and CDR2 SVGIG (reference sequence).

V is TRBV30 and J is TRBJ2-1, with D uncertain. The CDR3 sequence is 11 residues long. The germline CDR1 and CDR2 sequences are GTSNPN and SVGIG (reference sequence). Trimming shortened V by 8 bases and J by 10 bases, and 15 bases separated the two germline ends. The CDR3: CARGRSGEQFF. The CDR3 nucleotides are TGTGCCCGAGGTAGGTCCGGGGAGCAGTTCTTC.

The sample holds one count of this clone. This chain uses TRBV11-2 with TRBJ2-1, with D possibly matching TRBD2 (5 bases). The CDR3 sequence is 14 residues long. In germline, CDR1 is SGHAT, CDR2 FQNNGV. V lost 7 bases to trimming and J lost 4 bases, with 14 bases between them. CDR3 in amino acids: CASTLRGGYNEQFF. The CDR3 DNA is TGTGCCAGCACCCTACGAGGAGGATACAATGAGCAGTTCTTC.

The chain joins TRBV11-2 to TRBJ2-7, with 9 nucleotides matching TRBD1. V trimming: 3 bases; J trimming: 0 bases; junction bases outside the gene matches: 3. Germline CDR1 and CDR2: SGHAT and FQNNGV. The CDR3 has 15 residues. The CDR3 DNA follows: TGTGCCAGCAGCTTCCACAGGGGGCACTCCTACGAGCAGTACTTC. Protein product: CASSFHRGHSYEQYF.

J is TRBJ2-7 and V is TRBV18, with D perhaps matching TRBD2 (6 bases). The V gene lost 3 bases and the J gene lost 4 bases, with 13 bases spanning the gap. This CDR3 comprises 14 residues. Germline values: CDR1 KGHSH, CDR2 LQKENI. This CDR3 is CASSPSGGIYEQYF. For the CDR3, the DNA is TGTGCCAGCTCACCTAGCGGAGGGATTTACGAGCAGTACTTC.

The chain links TRBV28 to TRBJ1-2; 10 bases fit TRBD1. Germline trimming cut 10 bases from V and 4 bases from J; bases unmatched to any gene: 9. This CDR3 is built from 14 residues. The V gene's germline CDR1 is MDHEN and CDR2 SYDVKM. The CDR3 reads CAISWDRGFYGYTF. Written as DNA, the CDR3 is TGTGCCATATCGTGGGACAGGGGCTTCTATGGCTACACCTTC.

V and J are TRBV30 and TRBJ2-7; 9 bases align to TRBD2. V lost 3 bases, J lost 3 bases, and 6 bases stayed unmatched. The CDR3 is 14 residues long. Germline lookup yields CDR1 GTSNPN and CDR2 SVGIG (reference sequence). The CDR3, as DNA: TGTGCCTGGAGGTTAGCGGGGGCACACTACGAGCAGTACTTC. Amino acids: CAWRLAGAHYEQYF.

The CDR3 nucleotides are TGTGCCAGCAGCCAGGACAGTATGAACACTGAAGCTTTCTTT. Translated, it gives CASSQDSMNTEAFF. This rearrangement joins TRBV11-2 to TRBJ1-1; D is perhaps TRBD1 (6 bases). The CDR3 has 14 residues. The germline V and J ends were trimmed by 5 bases and 0 bases, with 10 bases remaining between them. Per the germline V gene, CDR1 is SGHAT and CDR2 is FQNNGV.

The chain is built from TRBV5-6 and TRBJ2-3, with TRBD1 identical over 8 bases. Germline loops: CDR1 SGHDT, CDR2 YYEEEE. This CDR3 comprises 15 residues. After removal of 4 bases from V and 0 bases from J, the junction contained 4 bases not matched to a gene. The CDR3 region is CASSRTGRSTDTQYF. The CDR3 region has the DNA TGTGCCAGCAGCCGGACAGGGAGAAGCACAGATACGCAGTATTTT.

In its sample, this clone was seen once. This chain uses TRBV6-1 with TRBJ1-1, with a weak D call TRBD1 (6 bases). Germline V gene sequence: CDR1 MNHNS, CDR2 SASEGT. The CDR3 has 15 residues. V was trimmed by 6 bases and J by 4 bases, leaving 18 bases between them. CDR3 sequence (DNA): TGTGCCAGCAGGTCCACAGGGTTTGGCACCACTGAAGCTTTCTTT. This translates into CASRSTGFGTTEAFF.